What follows is one T cell receptor beta chain and its context. The data belong to a study of T cells expressing NK-cell markers. In germline, CDR1 is MGHDK, CDR2 SYGVNS. The CDR3 runs to 14 residues. 5'RACE template switching built TCR beta cDNA with unique molecular identifiers. From the 5' RACE reads, TCRdb lists one entry per CDR3 protein and no DNA. The table for this sample gives 300,000 to 450,000 distinct CDR3 sequences. The TCR originated in a man aged 18-70 years in good health. The chain has TRBV25-1 and TRBJ2-1; the TRBD1 assignment by TCRdb is unverifiable without DNA. Input material: blood T cells: a sorted CD56 or NKG2C T cell subset, CD4+ or CD8+ T cells, or bulk PBMC T cells (not recorded which). CDR3 protein: CASSVLQGAYEQFF.